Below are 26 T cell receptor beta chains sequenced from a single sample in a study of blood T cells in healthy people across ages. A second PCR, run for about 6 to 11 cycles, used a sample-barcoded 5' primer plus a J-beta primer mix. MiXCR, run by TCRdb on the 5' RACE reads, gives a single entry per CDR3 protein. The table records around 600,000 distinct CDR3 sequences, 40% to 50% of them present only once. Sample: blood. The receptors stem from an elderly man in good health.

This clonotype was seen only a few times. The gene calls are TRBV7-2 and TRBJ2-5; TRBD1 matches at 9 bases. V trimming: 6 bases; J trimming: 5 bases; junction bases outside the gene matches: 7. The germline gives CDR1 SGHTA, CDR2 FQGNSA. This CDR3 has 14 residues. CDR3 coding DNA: TGTGCCAGCAGTTCAACGGGGACAGGGGAGACCCAGTACTTC. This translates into CASSSTGTGETQYF.

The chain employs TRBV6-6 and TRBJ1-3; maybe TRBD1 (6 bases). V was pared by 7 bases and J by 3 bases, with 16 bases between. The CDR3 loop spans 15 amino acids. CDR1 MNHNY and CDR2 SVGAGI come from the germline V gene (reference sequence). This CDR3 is CASTTGGNFGNTIYF. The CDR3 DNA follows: TGTGCCAGCACCACCGGGGGCAACTTTGGAAACACCATATATTTT.

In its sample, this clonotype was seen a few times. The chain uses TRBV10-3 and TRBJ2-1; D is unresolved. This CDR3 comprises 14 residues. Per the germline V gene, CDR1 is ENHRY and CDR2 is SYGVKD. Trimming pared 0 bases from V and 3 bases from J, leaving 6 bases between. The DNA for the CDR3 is TGTGCCATCAGTGAGTCGACCGACTACAATGAGCAGTTCTTC. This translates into CAISESTDYNEQFF.

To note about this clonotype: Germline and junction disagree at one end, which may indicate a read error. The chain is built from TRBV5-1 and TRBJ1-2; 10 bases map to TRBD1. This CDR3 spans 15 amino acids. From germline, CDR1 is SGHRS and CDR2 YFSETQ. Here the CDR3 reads CASSLSGQGVCGYTF. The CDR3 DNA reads TGCGCCAGTAGCTTGTCCGGACAGGGGGTGTGTGGCTACACCTTC.

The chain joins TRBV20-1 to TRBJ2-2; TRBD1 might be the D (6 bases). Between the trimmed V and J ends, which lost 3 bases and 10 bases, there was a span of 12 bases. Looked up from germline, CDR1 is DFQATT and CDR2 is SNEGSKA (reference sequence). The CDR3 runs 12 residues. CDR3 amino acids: CSASYTGSELFF. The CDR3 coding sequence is TGCAGTGCTAGTTACACAGGGTCGGAGCTGTTTTTT.

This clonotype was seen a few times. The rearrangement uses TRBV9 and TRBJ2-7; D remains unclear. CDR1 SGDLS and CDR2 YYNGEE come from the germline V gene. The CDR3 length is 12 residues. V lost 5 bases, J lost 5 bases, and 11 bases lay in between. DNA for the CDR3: TGTGCCAGCAGTGACATCCTGAACGAGCAGTACTTC. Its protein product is CASSDILNEQYF.

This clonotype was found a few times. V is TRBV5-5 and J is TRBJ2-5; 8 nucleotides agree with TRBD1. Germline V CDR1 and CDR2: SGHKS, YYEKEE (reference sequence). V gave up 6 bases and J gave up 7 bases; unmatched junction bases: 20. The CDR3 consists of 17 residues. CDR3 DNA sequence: TGTGCCAGCACCCTAAACATGGGGACAGGCCCCCTCGGGACCCAGTACTTC. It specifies CASTLNMGTGPLGTQYF.

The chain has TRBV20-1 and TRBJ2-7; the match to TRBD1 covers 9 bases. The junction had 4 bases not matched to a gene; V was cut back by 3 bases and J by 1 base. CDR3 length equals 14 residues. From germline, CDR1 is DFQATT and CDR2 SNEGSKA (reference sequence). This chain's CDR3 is CSARTGGPSYEQYF. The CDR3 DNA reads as TGCAGTGCTAGGACAGGGGGACCTTCCTACGAGCAGTACTTC.

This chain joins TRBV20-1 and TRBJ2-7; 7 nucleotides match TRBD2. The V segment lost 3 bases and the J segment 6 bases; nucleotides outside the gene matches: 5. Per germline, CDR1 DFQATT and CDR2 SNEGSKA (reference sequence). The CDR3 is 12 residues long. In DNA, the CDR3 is TGCAGTGCTAGTTTTTCGGGGGGCGAGCAGTACTTC. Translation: CSASFSGGEQYF.

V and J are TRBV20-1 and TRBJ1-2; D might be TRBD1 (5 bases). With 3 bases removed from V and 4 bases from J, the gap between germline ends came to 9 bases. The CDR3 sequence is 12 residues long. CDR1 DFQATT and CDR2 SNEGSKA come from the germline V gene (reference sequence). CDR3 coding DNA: TGCAGTGCTAGTGGGGGGACCTATGGCTACACCTTC. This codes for CSASGGTYGYTF.

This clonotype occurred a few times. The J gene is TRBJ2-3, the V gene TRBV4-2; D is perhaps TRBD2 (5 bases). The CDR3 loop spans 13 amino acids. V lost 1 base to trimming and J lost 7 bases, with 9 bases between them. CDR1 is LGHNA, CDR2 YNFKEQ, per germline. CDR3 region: CASSQVGENTQYF. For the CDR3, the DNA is TGTGCCAGCAGCCAAGTTGGGGAGAATACGCAGTATTTT.

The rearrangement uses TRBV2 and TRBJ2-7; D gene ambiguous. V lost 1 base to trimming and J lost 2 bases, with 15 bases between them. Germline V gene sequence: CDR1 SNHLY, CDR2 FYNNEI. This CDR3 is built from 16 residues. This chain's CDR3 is CASSEGFLGRAYEQYF. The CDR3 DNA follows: TGTGCCAGCAGTGAAGGTTTCTTAGGGCGCGCCTACGAGCAGTACTTC.

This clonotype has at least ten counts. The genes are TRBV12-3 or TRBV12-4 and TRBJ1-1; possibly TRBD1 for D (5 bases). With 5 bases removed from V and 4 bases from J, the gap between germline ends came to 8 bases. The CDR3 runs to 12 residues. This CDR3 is CASSLRGTEAFF. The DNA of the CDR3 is TGTGCCAGCAGTCTTAGGGGCACTGAAGCTTTCTTT.

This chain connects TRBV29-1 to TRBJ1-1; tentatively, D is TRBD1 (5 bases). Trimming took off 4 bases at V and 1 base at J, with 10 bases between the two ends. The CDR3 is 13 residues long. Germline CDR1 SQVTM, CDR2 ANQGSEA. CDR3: CSVAPGTNTEAFF. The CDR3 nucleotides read TGCAGCGTTGCTCCGGGGACGAACACTGAAGCTTTCTTT.

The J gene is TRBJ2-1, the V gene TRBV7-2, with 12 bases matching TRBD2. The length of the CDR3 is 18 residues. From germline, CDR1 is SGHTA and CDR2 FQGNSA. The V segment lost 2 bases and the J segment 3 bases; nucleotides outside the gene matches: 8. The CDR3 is CASSLRTSGEAGYNEQFF. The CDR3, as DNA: TGTGCCAGCAGCTTAAGGACTAGCGGGGAGGCGGGCTACAATGAGCAGTTCTTC.

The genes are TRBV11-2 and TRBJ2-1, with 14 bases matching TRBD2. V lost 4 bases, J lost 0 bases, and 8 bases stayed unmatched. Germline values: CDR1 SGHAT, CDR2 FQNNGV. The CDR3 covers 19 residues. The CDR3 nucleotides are TGTGCCAGCAGCTACGGACTAGCGGGGGGTCCTTTCTCCTACAATGAGCAGTTCTTC. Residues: CASSYGLAGGPFSYNEQFF.

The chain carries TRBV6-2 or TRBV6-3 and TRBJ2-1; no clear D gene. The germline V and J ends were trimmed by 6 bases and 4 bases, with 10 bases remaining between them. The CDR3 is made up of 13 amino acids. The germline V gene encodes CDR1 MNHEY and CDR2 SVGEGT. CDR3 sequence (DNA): TGTGCCAGCAGATTGACTGATTACAATGAGCAGTTCTTC. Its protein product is CASRLTDYNEQFF.

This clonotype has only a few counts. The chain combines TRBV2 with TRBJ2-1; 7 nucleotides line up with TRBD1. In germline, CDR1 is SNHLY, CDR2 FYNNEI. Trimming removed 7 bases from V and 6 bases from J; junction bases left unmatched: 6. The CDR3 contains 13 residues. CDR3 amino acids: CASNPQGINEQFF. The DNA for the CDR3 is TGTGCCAGCAACCCACAGGGGATCAATGAGCAGTTCTTC.

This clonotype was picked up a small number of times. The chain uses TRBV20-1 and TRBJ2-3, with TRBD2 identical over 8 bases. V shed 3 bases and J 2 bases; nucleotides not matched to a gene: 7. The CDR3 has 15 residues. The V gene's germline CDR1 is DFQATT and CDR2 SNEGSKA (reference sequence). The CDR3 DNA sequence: TGCAGTGCTAGCGGGAGGGACTTAAACACAGATACGCAGTATTTT. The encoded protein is CSASGRDLNTDTQYF.

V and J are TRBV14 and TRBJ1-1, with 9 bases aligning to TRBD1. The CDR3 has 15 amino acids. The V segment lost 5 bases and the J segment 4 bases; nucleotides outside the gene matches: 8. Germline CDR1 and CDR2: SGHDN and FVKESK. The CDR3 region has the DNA TGTGCCAGCAGCAAATGGACAGGGGCCGCCACTGAAGCTTTCTTT. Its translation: CASSKWTGAATEAFF.

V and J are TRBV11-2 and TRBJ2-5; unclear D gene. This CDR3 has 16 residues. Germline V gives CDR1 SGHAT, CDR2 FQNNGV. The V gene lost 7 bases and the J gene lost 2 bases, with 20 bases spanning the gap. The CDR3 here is CASTKARVMVQETQYF. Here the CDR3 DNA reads TGTGCCAGCACCAAAGCTCGGGTTATGGTTCAAGAGACCCAGTACTTC.

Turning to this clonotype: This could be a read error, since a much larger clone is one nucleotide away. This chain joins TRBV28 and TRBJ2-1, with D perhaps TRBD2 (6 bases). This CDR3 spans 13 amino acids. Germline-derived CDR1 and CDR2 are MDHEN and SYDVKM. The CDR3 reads CANSSGGNNEQFF. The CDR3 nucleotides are TGTGCCAACAGTTCCGGGGGAAACAATGAGCAGTTCTTC.

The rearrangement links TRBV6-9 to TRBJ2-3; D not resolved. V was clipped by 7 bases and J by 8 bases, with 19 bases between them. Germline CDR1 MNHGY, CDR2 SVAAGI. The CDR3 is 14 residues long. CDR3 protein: CASTPLVTYSTQYF. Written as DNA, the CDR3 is TGTGCCAGCACCCCCTTAGTGACTTACTCTACGCAGTATTTT.

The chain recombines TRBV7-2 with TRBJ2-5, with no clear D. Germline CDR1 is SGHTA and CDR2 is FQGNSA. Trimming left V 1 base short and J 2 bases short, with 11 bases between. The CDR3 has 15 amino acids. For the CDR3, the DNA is TGTGCCAGCAGCTTAGGGCCGGTGGGGCAAGAGACCCAGTACTTC. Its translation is CASSLGPVGQETQYF.

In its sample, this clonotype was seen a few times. CDR3 sequence (DNA): TGCAGTGCTAGGGGCAGAGCGAATAATCAGCCCCAGCATTTT. Translating gives CSARGRANNQPQHF. The rearrangement links TRBV20-1 to TRBJ1-5; D is unclear. Trimming left V 3 bases short and J 4 bases short, with 13 bases between. CDR1 is DFQATT and CDR2 is SNEGSKA in the germline V gene (reference sequence). The CDR3 covers 14 residues.

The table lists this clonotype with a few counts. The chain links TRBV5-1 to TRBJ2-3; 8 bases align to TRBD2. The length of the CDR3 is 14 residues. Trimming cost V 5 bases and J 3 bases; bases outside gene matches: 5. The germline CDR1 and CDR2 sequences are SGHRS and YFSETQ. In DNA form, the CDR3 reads TGCGCCAGCAGTAGCGGGGAAAGGACAGATACGCAGTATTTT. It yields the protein CASSSGERTDTQYF.